The following is a T cell receptor (beta chain) sequence with its context. Its specificity is unknown. Germline CDR1 and CDR2: SNHLY and FYNNEI. This CDR3 is 13 amino acids long. V lost 6 bases to trimming and J lost 9 bases, with 15 bases between them. 13 Jbeta primers and 60 Vbeta primers were used for the PCR. The assay was immunoSEQ multiplex PCR, and TCRdb's table has in-frame clones only and misses some. Here the sample spans fewer than 150,000 clones, about 76% being singletons. This sample stems from a study of cytomegalovirus exposure and HLA in healthy donors. For the study at large: From 150 million to 200 million T cells, an earlier analysis saw roughly 110 million unique TCR beta sequences.

The study, taken as a whole, reports: No immune exposure information besides CMV serostatus was available.

The chain joins TRBV2 to TRBJ2-1; a possible D gene is TRBD2 (6 bases). Sequencing input: PBMCs. The TCR was taken from a man younger than 35 in good health and CMV-seronegative. As DNA, the CDR3 is TGTGCCAGCAGAGCCGGAGGGTCTATTGAGCAGTTCTTC. Its translation: CASRAGGSIEQFF.